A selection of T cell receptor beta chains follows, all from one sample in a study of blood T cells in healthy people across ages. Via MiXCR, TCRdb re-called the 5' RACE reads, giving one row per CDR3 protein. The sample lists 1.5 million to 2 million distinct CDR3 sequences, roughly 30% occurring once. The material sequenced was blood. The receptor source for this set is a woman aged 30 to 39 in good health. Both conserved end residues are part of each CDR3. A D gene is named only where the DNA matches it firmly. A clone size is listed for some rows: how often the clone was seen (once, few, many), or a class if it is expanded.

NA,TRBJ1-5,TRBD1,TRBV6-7,TGTGCCAGCAGTTACCTGAGTACGGGACAGGGAAATCAGCCCCAGCATTTT,CASSYLSTGQGNQPQHF
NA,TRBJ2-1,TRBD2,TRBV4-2,TGTGCCAGCAGCCCTAGCGGGAGGAACTCCTACAATGAGCAGTTCTTT,CASSPSGRNSYNEQFF
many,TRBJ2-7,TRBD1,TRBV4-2,TGTGCCAGCAGCGAGCGTCCCGGGACAGGGTTACGCCCCTACGAGCAGTACTTC,CASSERPGTGLRPYEQYF
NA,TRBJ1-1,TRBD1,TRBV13,TGTGCCAGCAGCTTCTACCCTGGGACAGGGCTTAAGAACACTGAAGCTTTCTTT,CASSFYPGTGLKNTEAFF
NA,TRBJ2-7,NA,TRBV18,TGTGCCAGCTCAGCGCGACAAAAGGACAGCCTCGCGGGCTACGAGCAGTACTTC,CASSARQKDSLAGYEQYF
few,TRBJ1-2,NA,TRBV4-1,TGCGCCAGCAGCCAGCCTGAACCGACCTCTAACTATGGCTACACCTTC,CASSQPEPTSNYGYTF
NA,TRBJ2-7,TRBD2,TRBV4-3,TGCGCCAGCAGCCAAGCTAGGGGCCCGGGAGGGTTCTACGAGCAGTACTTC,CASSQARGPGGFYEQYF
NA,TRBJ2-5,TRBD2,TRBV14,TGTGCCAGCAGCCAAGATATAGCGGGACAAGAGACCCAGTACTTC,CASSQDIAGQETQYF
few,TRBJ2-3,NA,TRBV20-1,TGCAGTGCTAGATGGGGTAGCGGCATCGGTAGAGGAGATACGCAGTATTTT,CSARWGSGIGRGDTQYF
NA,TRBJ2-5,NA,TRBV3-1,TGTGCCTGCAGCCAGATTCTCGGGAAGGGAGAGACCCAGTACTTC,CACSQILGKGETQYF
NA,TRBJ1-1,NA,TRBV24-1,TGTGCCACCACCCTCCCAGACAGGCTGAACACTGAAGCTTTCTTT,CATTLPDRLNTEAFF
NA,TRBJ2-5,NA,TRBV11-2,TGTGCCAGCAGCTTAGGGGCCGGGTTAGAGGGTCAGGAGACCCAGTACTTC,CASSLGAGLEGQETQYF
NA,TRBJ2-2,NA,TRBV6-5,TGTGCCAGCAGTCTAGGACGGACCCCTGGGGAGCTGTTTTTT,CASSLGRTPGELFF
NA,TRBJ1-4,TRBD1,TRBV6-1,TGTGCCAGCAGTGAGACAGGGGGAAGAGAAAAACTGTTTTTT,CASSETGGREKLFF
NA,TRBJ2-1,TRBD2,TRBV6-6,TGTGCCACCAAGAGCGGGACTGTGAGCAATGAGCAGTTCTTC,CATKSGTVSNEQFF
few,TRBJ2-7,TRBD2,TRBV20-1,TGCAGTGCTAGACCAACTAGCGGGGGGACCTACGAGCAGTACTTC,CSARPTSGGTYEQYF
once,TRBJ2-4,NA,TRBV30,TGTGCCTGGAGCGCCCCGGGTCGGGGCGGGGTTCAGCAGTACTTC,CAWSAPGRGGVQQYF
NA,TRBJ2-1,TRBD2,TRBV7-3,TGTGCCAGCAGCCGTCTAGCGGGAGTATCAAATGAGCAGTTCTTC,CASSRLAGVSNEQFF
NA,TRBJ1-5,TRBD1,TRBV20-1,TGCAGTGCTCGCGCTGACAGGGGGCATCAGCCCCAGCATTTT,CSARADRGHQPQHF
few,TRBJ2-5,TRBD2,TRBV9,TGTGCCAGCAGCTTCGGGACTAGCACTGAGACCCAGTACTTC,CASSFGTSTETQYF
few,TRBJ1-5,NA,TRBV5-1,TGCGCCAGCAGCCCGGAAGGATCCGGGCGGAATCAGCCCCAGCATTTT,CASSPEGSGRNQPQHF
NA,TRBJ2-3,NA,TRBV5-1,TGCGCCAGCAGCTCCCGGACAGCCGATACGCAGTATTTT,CASSSRTADTQYF
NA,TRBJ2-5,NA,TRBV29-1,TGCAGCGTTGGAGGGATCCAAGAGACCCAGTACTTC,CSVGGIQETQYF
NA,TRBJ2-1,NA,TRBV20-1,TGCAGTGCTAGGTCTAGCTCGGACTACAATGAGCAGTTCTTC,CSARSSSDYNEQFF
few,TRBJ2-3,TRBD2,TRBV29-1,TGCAGCGTTGTAGGGACTAGCGGGGGGGTGTGGACGCAGTATTTT,CSVVGTSGGVWTQYF
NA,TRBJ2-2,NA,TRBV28,TGTGCCAGCACAAGTTCCAGAGGTTTCCTACCCACCGGGGAGCTGTTTTTT,CASTSSRGFLPTGELFF
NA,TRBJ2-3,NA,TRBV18,TGTGCCAGCTCACCACAGGTGGGCACAGATACGCAGTATTTT,CASSPQVGTDTQYF
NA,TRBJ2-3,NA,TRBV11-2,TGTGCCAGCAGCTTAAGATTCAGGGGTTGGGGAGCAGATACGCAGTATTTT,CASSLRFRGWGADTQYF
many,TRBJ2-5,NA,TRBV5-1,TGCGCCAGCAGCTTGTCCCAGATCCAAGAGACCCAGTACTTC,CASSLSQIQETQYF
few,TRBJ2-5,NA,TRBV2,TGTGCCAGCAGTTCCGTCGGGGAAGAGACCCAGTACTTC,CASSSVGEETQYF
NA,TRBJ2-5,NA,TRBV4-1,TGCGCCAGCAGCCAAGATAGGGGCGGGCCGGGGCAGTACTTC,CASSQDRGGPGQYF
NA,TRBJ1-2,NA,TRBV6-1,TGTGCCAGCACCGAAGGGGGGAAACGCTATGGCTACACCTTC,CASTEGGKRYGYTF
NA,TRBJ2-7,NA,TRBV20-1,TGCAGTGCTAGAGATCAGGGCCCCGGCCGGTACTTC,CSARDQGPGRYF
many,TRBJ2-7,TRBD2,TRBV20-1,TGCAGTGCTAGAGCTAGCCCTAGCGGATTACCCTACGAGCAGTACTTC,CSARASPSGLPYEQYF
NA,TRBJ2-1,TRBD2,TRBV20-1,TGCAGTGTTAGAGAGCGGGGGGGATACAATGAGCAGTTCTTC,CSVRERGGYNEQFF
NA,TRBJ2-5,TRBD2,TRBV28,TGTGCCAGCAGTTTGAACCCGGGACTAGCGGGAGGAGGGGAGACCCAGTACTTC,CASSLNPGLAGGGETQYF
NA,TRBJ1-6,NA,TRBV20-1,TGCAGTGCTCCTAAAGGGACGGTCTATAATTCACCCCTCCACTTT,CSAPKGTVYNSPLHF
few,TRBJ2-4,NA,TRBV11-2,TGTGCCAGCAGCTTAAGCGTCAGTAACATTCAGTACTTC,CASSLSVSNIQYF
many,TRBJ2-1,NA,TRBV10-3,TGTGCCATCAGTGAGTCCGACAATGAGCAGTTCTTC,CAISESDNEQFF
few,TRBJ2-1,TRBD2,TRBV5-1,TGCGCCAGCGGCCCGGGGGGGCCCGGTTTATTCTTC,CASGPGGPGLFF
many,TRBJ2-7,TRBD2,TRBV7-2,TGTGCCAGCAGCTTATGGGTAACGGGAGGTAACGAGCAGTACTTC,CASSLWVTGGNEQYF
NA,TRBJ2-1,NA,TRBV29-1,TGCAGCGTTGATTGGTCATACAATGAGCAGTTCTTC,CSVDWSYNEQFF
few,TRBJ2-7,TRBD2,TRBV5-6,TGTGCCAGCAGCATAAACCGGGACTACCTCTACGAGCAGTACTTC,CASSINRDYLYEQYF
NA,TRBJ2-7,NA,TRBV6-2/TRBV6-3,TGTGCCAGCAGTTATGGGGGTGTATCACAATACGAGCAGTACTTC,CASSYGGVSQYEQYF
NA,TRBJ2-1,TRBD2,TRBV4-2,TGTGCCAGCAGCGAAGGACTAGGAAGGTACAATGAGCAGTTCTTC,CASSEGLGRYNEQFF
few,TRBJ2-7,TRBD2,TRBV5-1,TGCGCCAGCAGCTTGAAGACTAGCGGAGCCTACGAGCAGTACTTC,CASSLKTSGAYEQYF
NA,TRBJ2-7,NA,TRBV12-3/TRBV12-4,TGTGCCAGCAGTCGGGCGAGCTCCTACGAGGAGTACTTC,CASSRASSYEEYF
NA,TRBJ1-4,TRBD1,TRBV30,TGTGCCTGGAGTTATCCGGGACAGGTCTCTGAAAAACTGTTTTTT,CAWSYPGQVSEKLFF
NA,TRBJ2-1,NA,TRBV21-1,TGTGCCAGCAGCAAAGCGCTGACTAGCGGGGCCCCCTACAATGAGCAGTTCTTC,CASSKALTSGAPYNEQFF
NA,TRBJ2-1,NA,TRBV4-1,TGCGCCAGCAGCCAAGGGGGGGCCAGGATAAATGAGCAGTTCTTC,CASSQGGARINEQFF
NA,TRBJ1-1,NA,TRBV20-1,TGCAGTGCTAGAGAGGGATTTGAAGCTTTCTTT,CSAREGFEAFF
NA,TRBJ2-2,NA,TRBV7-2,TGTGCCAGCAGCTTAGGGCCGGGCCATAACACCGGGGAGCTGTTTTTT,CASSLGPGHNTGELFF
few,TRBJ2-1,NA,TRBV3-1,TGTGCCAGCAGCTCCCGACCGGGCAGGGGATCCTACAATGAGCAGTTCTTC,CASSSRPGRGSYNEQFF